These 19 T cell receptor beta chains share one sample of origin, sequenced in a study of OX40 agonist ivuxolimab in advanced cancers. Some clones are missing from TCRdb's copy, which holds only in-frame ones; the method was immunoSEQ multiplex PCR. Among tens of thousands of clones listed, less than 90% were seen once. Sequencing was performed on CD4+ or CD8+ T cells sorted from blood, taken in a trial of the OX40 agonist ivuxolimab. The receptors stem from an adult with an advanced solid tumor such as melanoma, head and neck, liver or kidney cancer.

Only one count was recorded for this clone. The rearrangement joins TRBV29-1 to TRBJ1-4, with 10 nucleotides matching TRBD1. The CDR3 runs to 15 residues. Germline lookup yields CDR1 SQVTM and CDR2 ANQGSEA. V dropped 1 base and J dropped 10; count of bases not matched to a gene: 9. The CDR3 DNA reads as TGCAGCGTTGAAGTCGGGGACAGGGGCGGGAGAAAACTGTTTTTT. It codes for CSVEVGDRGGRKLFF.

This chain joins TRBV7-6 and TRBJ2-5; 8 bases match TRBD2. CDR1 and CDR2 (germline): SGHVS, FNYEAQ. With 5 bases clipped from V and 2 bases from J, the junction kept 10 bases outside the gene matches. CDR3 length: 16 residues. The CDR3 coding sequence is TGTGCCAGCAGCACCCCAGCGGGGGCCGGTCAAGAGACCCAGTACTTC. Translating gives CASSTPAGAGQETQYF.

The chain uses TRBV11-2 and TRBJ2-7; 9 nucleotides agree with TRBD1. This CDR3 is built from 14 residues. V was clipped by 5 bases and J by 13 bases; unmatched bases: 15. Germline-derived CDR1 and CDR2 are SGHAT and FQNNGV. The CDR3 region is CASSPEQGASRPYF. CDR3 in DNA: TGTGCCAGCAGCCCCGAACAGGGGGCCTCGCGACCATACTTC. The full variable domain, completed using reference TRBV11-2 and TRBJ2-7, is EAGVAQSPRYKIIEKRQSVAFWCNPISGHATLYWYQQILGQGPKLLIQFQNNGVVDDSQLPKDRFSAERLKGVDSTLKIQPAKLEDSAVYLCASSPEQGASRPYFGPGTRLTVT.

The chain has TRBV5-4 and TRBJ2-5; 11 positions agree with TRBD2. The CDR3 length is 16 residues. The V gene's germline CDR1 is SGHNT and CDR2 YYREEE (reference sequence). The J segment lost 5 bases and the V segment lost 0 bases, leaving 6 bases of the junction unmatched. The CDR3 DNA reads as TGTGCCAGCAGCTTGGCCGTAGCGGGGGGGCTCGAGACCCAGTACTTC. As protein: CASSLAVAGGLETQYF. Full variable domain (outside the CDR3, taken from reference TRBV5-4 and TRBJ2-5): ETGVTQSPTHLIKTRGQQVTLRCSSQSGHNTVSWYQQALGQGPQFIFQYYREEENGRGNFPPRFSGLQFPNYSSELNVNALELDDSALYLCASSLAVAGGLETQYFGPGTRLLVL.

The chain carries TRBV7-3 and TRBJ2-1, with 8 bases that match TRBD1. CDR3 length: 12 amino acids. Germline CDR1 SGHTA, CDR2 FQGTGA. Germline trimming cut 5 bases from V and 8 bases from J; bases unmatched to any gene: 2. The CDR3: CASSATGDEQFF. The CDR3 bases are TGTGCCAGCAGCGCGACAGGGGATGAGCAGTTCTTC.

This chain links TRBV5-1 with TRBJ2-5, with D perhaps TRBD1 (8 bases). This CDR3 has 15 residues. Germline V gene lookup returns CDR1 SGHRS and CDR2 YFSETQ. Trimming cost V 6 bases and J 3 bases, with 18 bases left between them. CDR3 sequence (DNA): TGCGCCAGCACAAGGACAGGGCTAGCGGAAGAGACCCAGTACTTC. It translates to CASTRTGLAEETQYF.

This clone was counted a few times. This specimen includes other DNA sequences encoding the same CDR3. The chain has TRBV6-1 and TRBJ2-2; D may be TRBD2 (6 bases). The ends were cut back, 3 bases at V and 2 bases at J, with 10 bases in the middle. Germline V gene sequence: CDR1 MNHNS, CDR2 SASEGT. CDR3 size: 15 residues. CDR3 loop: CASSEGSGNTGELFF. Written as DNA, the CDR3 is TGTGCCAGCAGTGAGGGTAGCGGCAACACCGGGGAGCTGTTTTTT.

This clone came up a few times. The V gene is TRBV11-2, the J gene TRBJ2-2; 13 nucleotides line up with TRBD2. J lost 3 bases, V lost 5 bases, and 6 bases had no gene match. The CDR3 sequence is 17 residues long. The V gene's germline CDR1 is SGHAT and CDR2 FQNNGV. CDR3 DNA: TGTGCCAGCAGCGTCGGACTAGCGGGAGTGCACACCGGGGAGCTGTTTTTT. Its protein is CASSVGLAGVHTGELFF.

The gene calls are TRBV19 and TRBJ2-3; D is ambiguous. CDR1 LNHDA and CDR2 SQIVND come from the germline V gene (reference sequence). This CDR3 contains 13 residues. With 4 bases removed from V and 2 bases from J, the gap between germline ends came to 7 bases. The CDR3: CASSKFYTDTQYF. In DNA form, the CDR3 reads TGTGCCAGTAGTAAGTTTTACACAGATACGCAGTATTTT.

This clone has just one count. This sequence joins TRBV5-1 and TRBJ2-1; TRBD1 aligns across 7 bases. Germline lookup yields CDR1 SGHRS and CDR2 YFSETQ. The V gene end was trimmed by 0 bases and the J gene end by 5 bases; junction bases not matched to a gene: 8. This CDR3 is 16 amino acids long. In DNA, the CDR3 is TGCGCCAGCAGCTTGGAAGACAGGGTAACAGACAATGAGCAGTTCTTC. It is translated as CASSLEDRVTDNEQFF.

The chain is built from TRBV5-1 and TRBJ1-3; TRBD1 aligns across 9 bases. Germline CDR1 reads SGHRS; CDR2 reads YFSETQ. The CDR3 runs 15 residues. Trimming cost V 4 bases and J 5 bases; bases outside gene matches: 7. The CDR3 region has the DNA TGCGCCAGCAGCCCCGGACAGGGGCGGCGAAACACCATATATTTT. This gives the protein CASSPGQGRRNTIYF.

The V gene is TRBV29-1, the J gene TRBJ2-1; perhaps TRBD2 as D (7 bases). V was pared by 6 bases and J by 2 bases, with 14 bases between. Germline assignment: CDR1 SQVTM and CDR2 ANQGSEA. The CDR3 has 14 amino acids. The CDR3 reads CSVVTGRAYNEQFF. The DNA of the CDR3 is TGCAGCGTCGTAACAGGGAGGGCCTACAATGAGCAGTTCTTC.

The chain carries TRBV18 and TRBJ2-7, with 8 bases lining up with TRBD1. Germline V CDR1 and CDR2: KGHSH, LQKENI. This CDR3 is 15 amino acids long. V shed 1 base, J shed 6 bases, and the junction held 8 bases outside the gene matches. The CDR3 nucleotides read TGTGCCAGCTCACCACGGGACAGGTCCGGGGTCGAGCAGTACTTC. It codes for CASSPRDRSGVEQYF.

This sequence joins TRBV25-1 and TRBJ2-5; D remains unclear. The V gene lost 5 bases and the J gene lost 0 bases, with 10 bases spanning the gap. Germline CDR1 MGHDK, CDR2 SYGVNS. The CDR3 consists of 14 residues. The CDR3 DNA follows: TGTGCCAGCAGTAACAGCCTAAACCAAGAGACCCAGTACTTC. Amino acids: CASSNSLNQETQYF.

This chain uses TRBV19 with TRBJ1-5, with D unresolved. CDR3 length: 15 residues. Germline-derived CDR1 and CDR2 are LNHDA and SQIVND (reference sequence). Deletions cut 6 bases from V and 0 bases from J, with 12 bases between. This CDR3 reads CASSPRAHSNQPQHF. For the CDR3, the DNA is TGTGCCAGTAGCCCCCGGGCCCATAGCAATCAGCCCCAGCATTTT.

The chain carries TRBV7-2 and TRBJ2-7; D is possibly TRBD1 or TRBD2 (5 bases each). The CDR3 covers 15 residues. Per the germline V gene, CDR1 is SGHTA and CDR2 is FQGNSA. V was cut by 3 bases and J by 3 bases, with 15 bases left in between. The CDR3 bases are TGTGCCAGCAGCTTGCCGGGCCAGGGAGTCTACGAGCAGTACTTC. Amino acid sequence: CASSLPGQGVYEQYF.

This chain links TRBV2 with TRBJ1-3; the D is unclear. Trimming took 4 bases from V and 3 from J, leaving 4 bases between them. The CDR3 spans 12 residues. Germline CDR1 and CDR2: SNHLY and FYNNEI. The CDR3 DNA sequence: TGTGCCAGCAGTGGGCATGGAAACACCATATATTTT. The encoded protein is CASSGHGNTIYF.

This chain uses TRBV6-5 with TRBJ2-5, with a tentative D call TRBD1 (5 bases). The germline V and J ends were trimmed by 6 bases and 2 bases, with 16 bases remaining between them. Germline V CDR1 and CDR2: MNHEY, SVGAGI. CDR3 length: 15 residues. The CDR3 spells CASSRTTSGQETQYF. Here the CDR3 DNA reads TGTGCCAGCAGCCGTACCACCTCAGGGCAAGAGACCCAGTACTTC.

This clone came up once. This chain joins TRBV5-6 and TRBJ2-5, with unresolved D. The germline V gene has CDR1 SGHDT and CDR2 YYEEEE. Trimming left V 6 bases short and J 2 bases short, with 20 bases between. CDR3 size: 16 residues. The CDR3 sequence: CASMAGATVRQETQYF. The CDR3 DNA sequence: TGTGCCAGCATGGCCGGAGCGACGGTACGGCAAGAGACCCAGTACTTC.